This entry is about one T cell receptor (beta chain). Everyone who took part was 18 to 89 years old, and they came from 20 to 25 US areas. Self-reported history from a screening survey and questionnaire set each donor's cohort. J gave up 8 bases and V 4 bases, and 9 bases lay outside the gene matches. The CDR3 has 15 residues. The germline V gene encodes CDR1 PRHDT and CDR2 FYEKMQ (reference sequence). This entry belongs to a study of blood T cell repertoires in COVID-19. Study-level information: Donors in Cohort 3 who had recovered were those with two negative PCRs, healthcare professional clearance, or resolution of their symptoms.

Repertoires were generated with immunoSEQ multiplex PCR, while TCRdb's copy carries only in-frame clones and drops some. The repertoire holds under 200,000 clones, with 85% to 90% as singletons. The V and J genes are TRBV13 and TRBJ1-4, with 8 bases that match TRBD1. The clonotype comes from a woman in her thirties or forties in a cohort exposed to, infected with or recovered from COVID-19 (not recorded which). Sequencing used PBMCs or T cells enriched from blood (not recorded which). Here the CDR3 reads CASSSAGGAGEKLFF. The CDR3 nucleotides read TGTGCCAGCAGCTCGGCAGGGGGCGCCGGGGAAAAACTGTTTTTT. The entire variable domain, with the rest obtained from reference TRBV13 and TRBJ1-4, is as follows: AAGVIQSPRHLIKEKRETATLKCYPIPRHDTVYWYQQGPGQDPQFLISFYEKMQSDKGSIPDRFSAQQFSDYHSELNMSSLELGDSALYFCASSSAGGAGEKLFFGSGTQLSVL.